This TCR beta chain was captured in a study of post-analysis software for immune sequencing data. Whole-study findings and limits: Controls had significantly higher normalized Chao1 diversity than multiple sclerosis patients. Controls showed lower frequencies than patients for several TRBV segments, and TRBV5-6, TRBV5-1 and TRBV20-1 were among these.

This clonotype was seen only a few times. Its specificity is unknown. A much larger clone differs from this one at a single base, so this may be a read error. Prepared TCR beta cDNA libraries contained unique molecular identifiers. TCRdb used MiXCR to reprocess the PCR reads, holding one entry per CDR3 protein. This table has roughly 800,000 distinct CDR3 sequences, 53% appearing once. Looked up from germline, CDR1 is MRHNA and CDR2 is SNTAGT. CDR3 length: 13 amino acids. Trimming took 2 bases from V and 4 from J, leaving 7 bases between them. Sequencing used blood. This clonotype originated in a girl aged 10 to 17 with multiple sclerosis. The rearrangement uses TRBV6-4 and TRBJ2-3, with D perhaps TRBD2 (6 bases). This chain's CDR3 is CASSDRDSDTQYF. The CDR3 coding sequence is TGTGCCAGCAGTGACAGGGACTCAGATACGCAGTATTTT.